A single TCR beta chain is shown here with its context. TCRs were amplified from roughly 600 ng gDNA of bulk tumor per sample. The authors collected several far-apart biopsies from each primary tumor during surgery. With untreated, newly diagnosed non-small cell lung cancer, the patients went on to undergo curative surgery. This entry belongs to a study of immune heterogeneity within non-small cell lung tumors. For the TCR beta CDR3, multiplex PCR with 32 V and 13 J primers performed the amplification. TCRdb fed the multiplex PCR reads into MiXCR, producing one record per CDR3 protein. The table shows some 2,000 distinct CDR3 sequences, with 25% to 30% occurring only once. Input material: lung tumor tissue. The source of this sequence is a woman in her forties or fifties with non-small cell lung cancer.

The CDR3 bases are TGTGCCAGCAGTTTAGTTTTCCCGAGGGGCGGGAGGCTGTACCAAGAGACCCAGTACTTC. Its translation: CASSLVFPRGGRLYQETQYF. The V call is TRBV12-3 or TRBV12-4, the J call TRBJ2-5, with 8 bases aligning to TRBD2. The CDR3 is 20 residues long. Losses at the gene ends were 1 base for V and 0 bases for J; bases not matched to a gene: 16.